The 10 T cell receptor beta chains in this list originate from one sample, sequenced in a study of Graves' ophthalmopathy and Graves' hyperthyroidism. Transcripts of RNA were the source for amplifying TCR beta CDR3 regions. The first round was an RT-PCR with HTBI primers, and the second round was a multiplex PCR. TCRdb re-derived calls from the multiplex PCR reads in MiXCR, one entry per CDR3 protein. Of over 200,000 distinct CDR3 sequences in the sample, under 30% were seen once. Sequenced sample: peripheral blood. These TCRs come from a man in his fifties with Graves' ophthalmopathy.

This clonotype showed up just a few times. The V gene is TRBV7-2, the J gene TRBJ2-7; tentative D call: TRBD1 (5 bases). The CDR3 contains 14 residues. CDR1 SGHTA and CDR2 FQGNSA come from the germline V gene. Trimming pared 1 base from V and 0 bases from J, leaving 7 bases between. CDR3 coding DNA: TGTGCCAGCAGCTTAGACAGGTACTCCTACGAGCAGTACTTC. Its translation: CASSLDRYSYEQYF. Full variable domain (missing parts from reference TRBV7-2 and TRBJ2-7): GAGVSQSPSNKVTEKGKDVELRCDPISGHTALYWYRQSLGQGLEFLIYFQGNSAPDKSGLPSDRFSAERTGGSVSTLTIQRTQQEDSAVYLCASSLDRYSYEQYFGPGTRLTVT.

This clonotype occurred many times. The chain couples TRBV7-2 to TRBJ1-3, with D unresolved. Trimming stripped 5 bases from V and 0 bases from J, with 11 bases between. This CDR3 spans 15 amino acids. Per the germline V gene, CDR1 is SGHTA and CDR2 is FQGNSA. In DNA, the CDR3 is TGTGCCAGCAGCCCCAAGCCCATCTCTGGAAACACCATATATTTT. Its translation is CASSPKPISGNTIYF.

V usage is TRBV30 and J usage is TRBJ1-1; D unresolved. CDR3 length: 11 amino acids. Germline values: CDR1 GTSNPN, CDR2 SVGIG (reference sequence). The germline V and J ends were trimmed by 2 bases and 4 bases, with 5 bases remaining between them. The CDR3 coding sequence is TGTGCCTGGAGTTTAGGCACTGAAGCTTTCTTT. This gives the protein CAWSLGTEAFF. The complete variable domain, with remaining parts taken from reference TRBV30 and TRBJ1-1, reads SQTIHQWPATLVQPVGSPLSLECTVEGTSNPNLYWYRQAAGRGLQLLFYSVGIGQISSEVPQNLSASRPQDRQFILSSKKLLLSDSGFYLCAWSLGTEAFFGQGTRLTVV.

This clonotype has at least ten counts. The chain couples TRBV27 to TRBJ1-1; 7 positions agree with TRBD1. Trimming cost V 6 bases and J 0 bases; bases outside gene matches: 13. Germline V gene lookup returns CDR1 MNHEY and CDR2 SMNVEV (reference sequence). CDR3 length: 17 amino acids. In DNA form, the CDR3 reads TGTGCCAGCAGCCGAGAGGTAACGACAGGGATGAACACTGAAGCTTTCTTT. This codes for CASSREVTTGMNTEAFF.

In this sample, this clonotype turned up a few times. This chain uses TRBV28 with TRBJ1-1, with 8 positions matching TRBD1. The CDR3 is 14 residues long. Germline lookup yields CDR1 MDHEN and CDR2 SYDVKM. J lost 3 bases, V lost 7 bases, and 7 bases had no gene match. The CDR3 DNA is TGTGCCAGCACCGCTTCAGGGGGCTACACTGAAGCTTTCTTT. This encodes CASTASGGYTEAFF. Full variable domain (rest looked up from reference TRBV28 and TRBJ1-1): DVKVTQSSRYLVKRTGEKVFLECVQDMDHENMFWYRQDPGLGLRLIYFSYDVKMKEKGDIPEGYSVSREKKERFSLILESASTNQTSMYLCASTASGGYTEAFFGQGTRLTVV.

This clonotype was detected ten times or more. The genes are TRBV6-5 and TRBJ1-1; the match to TRBD1 covers 7 bases. Germline values: CDR1 MNHEY, CDR2 SVGAGI. The length of the CDR3 is 11 residues. J gave up 11 bases and V 10 bases, and 10 bases lay outside the gene matches. This CDR3 reads CATRQGGDAFF. The CDR3 DNA is TGTGCCACTCGACAGGGTGGTGACGCTTTCTTT.

The chain combines TRBV15 with TRBJ2-3; perhaps TRBD2 as D (6 bases). V was pared by 5 bases and J by 5 bases, with 20 bases between. The CDR3 runs to 16 residues. Germline assignment: CDR1 LNHNV and CDR2 YYDKDF (reference sequence). The CDR3 DNA sequence: TGTGCCACCAGCGAAGGACCCCAGGGAGGACAAGATACGCAGTATTTT. It codes for CATSEGPQGGQDTQYF.

J is TRBJ2-7 and V is TRBV7-9, with a tentative D call TRBD2 (5 bases). Germline CDR1 SEHNR, CDR2 FQNEAQ (reference sequence). The CDR3 extends over 13 amino acids. V shed 1 base and J shed 5 bases, with 9 bases lying between them. CDR3 nucleotide sequence: TGTGCCAGCAGCTTAGAGGGAGTAGACGAGCAGTACTTC. Its protein product is CASSLEGVDEQYF.

The chain combines TRBV15 with TRBJ2-5, with TRBD2 as a possible D gene (5 bases). CDR3 length: 14 amino acids. CDR1 and CDR2 from the germline V gene are LNHNV and YYDKDF (reference sequence). Trimming pared 3 bases from V and 5 bases from J, leaving 13 bases between. CDR3 DNA: TGTGCCACCAGCAGCCCCGGGTCGGGGGAGACCCAGTACTTC. It specifies CATSSPGSGETQYF.

This clonotype has a count of ten or more. The J gene is TRBJ2-5, the V gene TRBV20-1; D not certain. Per the germline V gene, CDR1 is DFQATT and CDR2 is SNEGSKA (reference sequence). The V end lost 0 bases, the J end lost 7 bases, and 6 bases lay between the germline ends. There are 11 residues in the CDR3. The CDR3 sequence: CSARDRRTQYF. The CDR3 nucleotides read TGCAGTGCTAGAGATCGGCGGACCCAGTACTTC.